This is a list of T cell receptor beta chains from one sample in a study of T cells in tuberculosis. Some clones are missing from TCRdb's copy, which holds only in-frame ones; the method was immunoSEQ multiplex PCR. Of roughly 34,000 clones in the sample, approximately 96% were seen once. The specimen sequenced was PBMCs. Every receptor here comes from a donor between 10 and 35 years old with latent tuberculosis or without tuberculosis infection. Each CDR3 is given with its conserved first and last residue. The D gene is left open where the match is weak. The size entry is marked missing in some rows and otherwise reads once, few, many or a size class.

size: .
V: TRBV19
J: TRBJ2-5
D: TRBD1
CDR3: CASSGRKQGGETQYF
DNA: TGTGCCAGTAGCGGACGGAAACAGGGGGGCGAGACCCAGTACTTC

size: .
V: TRBV5-4
J: TRBJ2-7
D: TRBD1
CDR3: CASSPRDRVSYEQYF
DNA: TGTGCCAGTAGCCCCCGGGACAGGGTATCCTACGAGCAGTACTTC

size: .
V: TRBV5-5
J: TRBJ1-4
D: TRBD1
CDR3: CASSLTGAGEKLFF
DNA: TGTGCCAGCAGCCTGACAGGGGCTGGAGAAAAACTGTTTTTT

size: .
V: TRBV7-9
J: TRBJ1-5
D: .
CDR3: CASTSGYQPQHF
DNA: TGTGCCAGCACCTCGGGGTACCAGCCCCAGCATTTT

size: .
V: TRBV29-1
J: TRBJ1-3
D: .
CDR3: CSARGFLRGDSGNTIYF
DNA: TGCAGCGCCAGGGGCTTCCTGAGGGGAGACTCTGGAAACACCATATATTTT

size: .
V: TRBV25-1
J: TRBJ2-2
D: TRBD1
CDR3: CASTGTGGFGELFF
DNA: TGTGCCAGCACCGGGACAGGGGGCTTTGGGGAGCTGTTTTTT

size: .
V: TRBV2
J: TRBJ1-1
D: .
CDR3: CATQAGVNTEAFF
DNA: TGTGCCACCCAAGCAGGGGTTAACACTGAAGCTTTCTTT

size: .
V: TRBV11-2
J: TRBJ1-2
D: .
CDR3: CASSLSNGYGYTF
DNA: TGTGCCAGCAGCTTATCAAACGGCTATGGCTACACCTTC

size: .
V: TRBV11-3
J: TRBJ2-7
D: .
CDR3: CASSSGGGDEQYF
DNA: TGTGCCAGCAGCTCGGGTGGGGGCGACGAGCAGTACTTC

size: .
V: TRBV7-6
J: TRBJ2-7
D: TRBD2
CDR3: CASSLGTSASSYEQYF
DNA: TGTGCCAGCAGCTTAGGGACTAGCGCAAGCTCCTACGAGCAGTACTTC

size: .
V: TRBV2
J: TRBJ2-7
D: .
CDR3: CASKPGFSYEQYF
DNA: TGTGCCAGCAAACCGGGATTCTCCTACGAGCAGTACTTC

size: .
V: TRBV9
J: TRBJ2-2
D: .
CDR3: CASSVGRNTGELFF
DNA: TGTGCCAGCAGCGTGGGGAGGAACACCGGGGAGCTGTTTTTT

size: .
V: TRBV19
J: TRBJ1-5
D: .
CDR3: CASSITRERNQPQHF
DNA: TGTGCCAGTAGTATCACCAGGGAACGCAATCAGCCCCAGCATTTT

size: .
V: TRBV10-1
J: TRBJ2-1
D: TRBD2
CDR3: CATEAGLFYNEQFF
DNA: TGCGCCACCGAAGCGGGACTTTTTTACAATGAGCAGTTCTTC

size: .
V: TRBV2
J: TRBJ1-1
D: .
CDR3: CASNPPTGNTEAFF
DNA: TGTGCCAGCAACCCCCCGACAGGGAACACTGAAGCTTTCTTT

size: .
V: TRBV4-1
J: TRBJ1-1
D: .
CDR3: CASSQPKGGTNTRRNTEAFF
DNA: TGCGCCAGCAGCCAACCCAAAGGTGGGACAAATACACGGCGCAACACTGAAGCTTTCTTT

size: .
V: TRBV18
J: TRBJ1-2
D: .
CDR3: CASSPFSRILHGYTF
DNA: TGTGCCAGCTCCCCTTTCTCCAGGATATTACATGGCTACACCTTC

size: .
V: TRBV7-2
J: TRBJ1-2
D: TRBD1
CDR3: CASSSNIAGTGGKGYTF
DNA: TGTGCCAGCAGCTCAAACATTGCAGGAACAGGGGGCAAGGGCTACACCTTC

size: .
V: TRBV29-1
J: TRBJ1-1
D: .
CDR3: CSARAVRHPNTEAFF
DNA: TGCAGCGCCCGCGCCGTGCGTCACCCGAACACTGAAGCTTTCTTT

size: .
V: TRBV6-5
J: TRBJ1-1
D: TRBD1
CDR3: CASSYAGQANTEAFF
DNA: TGTGCCAGCAGTTACGCCGGACAGGCTAACACTGAAGCTTTCTTT

size: .
V: TRBV28
J: TRBJ1-2
D: .
CDR3: CASSLSDRIYGYTF
DNA: TGTGCCAGCAGTTTATCCGACAGGATCTATGGCTACACCTTC

size: .
V: TRBV2
J: TRBJ1-1
D: .
CDR3: CASSAAGNTEAFF
DNA: TGTGCCAGCAGTGCGGCGGGGAACACTGAAGCTTTCTTT

size: .
V: TRBV5-6
J: TRBJ1-5
D: TRBD1
CDR3: CASSLEAGGAGRPQHF
DNA: TGTGCCAGCAGCTTGGAGGCAGGGGGCGCGGGAAGGCCCCAGCATTTT

size: .
V: TRBV10-1
J: TRBJ2-3
D: .
CDR3: CASSESGAGAADTQYF
DNA: TGCGCCAGCAGTGAGTCGGGTGCAGGGGCAGCAGATACGCAGTATTTT

size: .
V: TRBV14
J: TRBJ2-7
D: TRBD1
CDR3: CASSLSGQSYEQYF
DNA: TGTGCCAGCAGCCTATCGGGACAGAGTTACGAGCAGTACTTC

size: .
V: TRBV30
J: TRBJ1-1
D: .
CDR3: CAYSNTEAFF
DNA: TGTGCCTACTCGAACACTGAAGCTTTCTTT

size: .
V: TRBV19
J: TRBJ2-2
D: .
CDR3: CASRQGFGELFF
DNA: TGTGCCAGTAGGCAGGGTTTCGGGGAGCTGTTTTTT

size: .
V: TRBV6-6
J: TRBJ2-7
D: .
CDR3: CASSYSAGVEQYF
DNA: TGTGCCAGCAGTTACTCGGCCGGGGTCGAGCAGTACTTC

size: .
V: TRBV5-1
J: TRBJ2-2
D: TRBD2
CDR3: CASSPLAAAGTGELFF
DNA: TGCGCCAGCAGCCCTCTAGCGGCGGCAGGCACCGGGGAGCTGTTTTTT

size: medium-sized
V: TRBV5-6
J: TRBJ1-1
D: .
CDR3: CASSQGRAGGLAEAFF
DNA: TGTGCCAGCAGCCAGGGGAGGGCCGGGGGTCTGGCTGAAGCTTTCTTT

size: .
V: TRBV28
J: TRBJ1-2
D: .
CDR3: CASSLSTGIYGYTF
DNA: TGTGCCAGCAGTTTATCAACAGGGATTTATGGCTACACCTTC

size: .
V: TRBV9
J: TRBJ1-1
D: TRBD1
CDR3: CASSGTGAQNTEAFF
DNA: TGTGCCAGCAGCGGGACAGGGGCCCAGAACACTGAAGCTTTCTTT

size: .
V: TRBV28
J: TRBJ1-1
D: .
CDR3: CASSLNEGPEAFF
DNA: TGTGCCAGCAGTTTAAATGAGGGTCCTGAAGCTTTCTTT

size: .
V: TRBV13
J: TRBJ1-2
D: .
CDR3: CASSFDLRGLYGYTF
DNA: TGTGCCAGCAGCTTCGACTTGCGGGGGCTCTATGGCTACACCTTC

size: .
V: TRBV2
J: TRBJ1-1
D: .
CDR3: CASSADTNTEAFF
DNA: TGTGCCAGCAGTGCTGACACCAACACTGAAGCTTTCTTT

size: .
V: TRBV5-1
J: TRBJ1-2
D: TRBD1
CDR3: CASSPTGGANYGYTF
DNA: TGCGCCAGCAGCCCCACAGGGGGTGCTAACTATGGCTACACCTTC

size: .
V: TRBV7-2
J: TRBJ2-4
D: TRBD1
CDR3: CASSLGQGAFSIQYF
DNA: TGTGCCAGCAGCTTAGGACAGGGGGCGTTTTCCATTCAGTACTTC

size: .
V: TRBV5-5
J: TRBJ2-4
D: .
CDR3: CASSSRAMVAQYF
DNA: TGTGCCAGCAGCTCCCGAGCCATGGTTGCTCAGTACTTC

size: .
V: TRBV6-6
J: TRBJ1-2
D: TRBD1
CDR3: CASARDSVAYGYTF
DNA: TGTGCCAGCGCCCGGGACAGCGTCGCGTATGGCTACACCTTC

size: .
V: TRBV2
J: TRBJ2-2
D: TRBD2
CDR3: CASSELAGANTGELFF
DNA: TGTGCCAGCAGTGAATTAGCGGGGGCGAACACCGGGGAGCTGTTTTTT

size: once
V: TRBV9
J: TRBJ1-3
D: .
CDR3: CASSATSGGNTIYF
DNA: TGTGCCAGCAGCGCGACCTCAGGCGGGAACACCATATATTTT

size: .
V: TRBV27
J: TRBJ1-5
D: TRBD1
CDR3: CASSSRQGPSNQPQHF
DNA: TGTGCCAGCAGTTCCCGACAGGGTCCATCCAATCAGCCCCAGCATTTT